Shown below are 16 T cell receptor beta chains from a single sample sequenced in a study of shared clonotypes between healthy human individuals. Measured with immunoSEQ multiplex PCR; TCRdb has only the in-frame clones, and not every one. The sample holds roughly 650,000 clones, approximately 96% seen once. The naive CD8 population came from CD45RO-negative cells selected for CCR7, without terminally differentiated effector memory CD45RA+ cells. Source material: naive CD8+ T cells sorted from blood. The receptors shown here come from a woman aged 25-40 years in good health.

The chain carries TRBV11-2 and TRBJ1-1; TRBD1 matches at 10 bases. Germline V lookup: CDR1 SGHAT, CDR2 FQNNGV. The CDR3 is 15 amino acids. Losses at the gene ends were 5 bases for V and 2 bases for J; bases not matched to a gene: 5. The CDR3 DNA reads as TGTGCCAGCAGCGCAACGACAGGGGGCAACACTGAAGCTTTCTTT. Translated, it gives CASSATTGGNTEAFF.

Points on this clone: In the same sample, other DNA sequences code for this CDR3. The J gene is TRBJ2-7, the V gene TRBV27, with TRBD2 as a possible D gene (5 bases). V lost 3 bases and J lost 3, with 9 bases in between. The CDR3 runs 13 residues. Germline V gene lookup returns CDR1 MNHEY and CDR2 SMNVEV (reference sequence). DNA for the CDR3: TGTGCCAGCAGTTTTCGGGGAAACTACGAGCAGTACTTC. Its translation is CASSFRGNYEQYF.

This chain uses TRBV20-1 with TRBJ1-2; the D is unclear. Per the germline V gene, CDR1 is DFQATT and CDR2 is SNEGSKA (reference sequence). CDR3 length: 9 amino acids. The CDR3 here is CRPGDGYTF. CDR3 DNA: TGCAGGCCGGGTGATGGCTACACCTTC.

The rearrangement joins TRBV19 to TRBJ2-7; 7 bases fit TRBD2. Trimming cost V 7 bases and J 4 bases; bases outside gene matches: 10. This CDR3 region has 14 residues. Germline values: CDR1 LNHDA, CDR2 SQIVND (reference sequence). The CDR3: CASNEGGLFYEQYF. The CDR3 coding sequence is TGTGCCAGTAATGAGGGAGGGCTGTTTTACGAGCAGTACTTC.

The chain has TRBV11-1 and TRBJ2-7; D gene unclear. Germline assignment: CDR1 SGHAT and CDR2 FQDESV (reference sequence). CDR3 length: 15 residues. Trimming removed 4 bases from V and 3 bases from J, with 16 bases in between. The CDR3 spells CASSSLDHEHYEQYF. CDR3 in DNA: TGTGCCAGCAGCTCTTTGGACCACGAACACTACGAGCAGTACTTC.

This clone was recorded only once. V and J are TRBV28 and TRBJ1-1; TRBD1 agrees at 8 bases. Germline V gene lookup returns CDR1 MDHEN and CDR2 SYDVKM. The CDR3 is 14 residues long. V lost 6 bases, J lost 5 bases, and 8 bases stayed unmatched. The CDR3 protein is CASRPQGARTEAFF. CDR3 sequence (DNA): TGTGCCAGCAGACCCCAGGGGGCGCGAACTGAAGCTTTCTTT.

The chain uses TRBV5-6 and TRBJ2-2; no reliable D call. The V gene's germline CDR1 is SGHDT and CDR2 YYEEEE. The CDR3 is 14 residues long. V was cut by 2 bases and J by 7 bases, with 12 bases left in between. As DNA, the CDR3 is TGTGCCAGCAGCTTCGGCAATTGGGGCGGGGAGCTGTTTTTT. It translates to CASSFGNWGGELFF.

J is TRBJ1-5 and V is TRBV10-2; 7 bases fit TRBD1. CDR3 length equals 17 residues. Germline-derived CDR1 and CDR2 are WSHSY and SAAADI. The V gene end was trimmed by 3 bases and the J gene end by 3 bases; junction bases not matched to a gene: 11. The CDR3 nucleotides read TGCGCCAGCAGTGAACCATCGGGACAGTTACTCAATCAGCCCCAGCATTTT. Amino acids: CASSEPSGQLLNQPQHF.

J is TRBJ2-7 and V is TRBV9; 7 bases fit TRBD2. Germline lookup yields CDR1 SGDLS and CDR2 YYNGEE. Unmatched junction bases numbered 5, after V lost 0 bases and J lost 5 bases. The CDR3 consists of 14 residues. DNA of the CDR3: TGTGCCAGCAGCGTAGGGGGAGGGACTCACGAGCAGTACTTC. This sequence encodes CASSVGGGTHEQYF.

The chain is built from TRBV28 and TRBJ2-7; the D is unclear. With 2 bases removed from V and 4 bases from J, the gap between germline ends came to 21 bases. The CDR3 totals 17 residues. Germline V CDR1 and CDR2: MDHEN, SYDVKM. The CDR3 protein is CASSLINYVEEEYEQYF. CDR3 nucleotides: TGTGCCAGCAGTTTAATAAATTATGTAGAAGAGGAGTACGAGCAGTACTTC.

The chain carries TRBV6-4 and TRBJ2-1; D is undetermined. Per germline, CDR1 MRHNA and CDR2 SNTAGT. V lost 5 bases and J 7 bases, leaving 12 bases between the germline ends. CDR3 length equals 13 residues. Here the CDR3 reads CASSTSSVNEQFF. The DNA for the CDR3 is TGTGCCAGCAGTACCTCTAGTGTAAATGAGCAGTTCTTC.

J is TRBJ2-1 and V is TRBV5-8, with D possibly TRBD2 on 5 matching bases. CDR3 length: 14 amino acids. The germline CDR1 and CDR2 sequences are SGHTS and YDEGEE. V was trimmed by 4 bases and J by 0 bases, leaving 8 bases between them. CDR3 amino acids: CASSIGSSYNEQFF. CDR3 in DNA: TGTGCCAGCAGCATAGGGAGCTCCTACAATGAGCAGTTCTTC.

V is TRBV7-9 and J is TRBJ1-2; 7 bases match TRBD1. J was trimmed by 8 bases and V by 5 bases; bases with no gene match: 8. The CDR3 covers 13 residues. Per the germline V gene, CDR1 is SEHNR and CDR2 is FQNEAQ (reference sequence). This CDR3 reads CASSGGDRQGYTF. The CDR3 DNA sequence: TGTGCCAGCAGCGGCGGGGACAGACAAGGCTACACCTTC.

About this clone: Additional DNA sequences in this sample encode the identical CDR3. The CDR3 region is CASSPGGNQPQHF. DNA for the CDR3: TGTGCCAGCAGTCCAGGAGGGAATCAGCCCCAGCATTTT. This chain links TRBV9 with TRBJ1-5; D is undetermined. Germline V lookup: CDR1 SGDLS, CDR2 YYNGEE. Between the trimmed V and J ends, which lost 5 bases and 4 bases, there was a span of 10 bases. The CDR3 consists of 13 residues.

DNA for the CDR3: TGTGCCAGCAGTGAAGTAGTGTCCAGCCGCTCCTACAATGAGCAGTTCTTC. Its translation is CASSEVVSSRSYNEQFF. The V and J genes are TRBV2 and TRBJ2-1, with D unclear. Germline CDR1 and CDR2: SNHLY and FYNNEI. V was pared by 1 base and J by 0 bases, with 13 bases between. The CDR3 has 17 amino acids.

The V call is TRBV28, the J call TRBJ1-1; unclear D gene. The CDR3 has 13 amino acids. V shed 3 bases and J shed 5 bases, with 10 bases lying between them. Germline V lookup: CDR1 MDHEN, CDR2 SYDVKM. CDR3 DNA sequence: TGTGCCAGCAGTTTGGGCAGAAAGACTGAAGCTTTCTTT. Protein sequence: CASSLGRKTEAFF.